This T cell receptor beta chain was recovered during a study of Ad26.COV2.S vaccination and SARS-CoV-2 variants. Comments on this clone: Its specificity is not known.

Measured with immunoSEQ multiplex PCR; TCRdb has only the in-frame clones, and not every one. The table includes 300,000 to 450,000 clones, around 92% detected once. Study-level results: For non-spike TCRs, breadth in vaccine recipients resembled that in placebo recipients.

Germline lookup yields CDR1 SGHRS and CDR2 YFSETQ. V lost 4 bases and J lost 2; bases outside the gene matches: 6. The CDR3 extends over 16 amino acids. V gene TRBV5-1 combines with J gene TRBJ2-2, with 9 positions matching TRBD1. This specimen was peripheral blood, taken after recovery from COVID-19. The receptor was isolated from a human donor who had recovered from COVID-19. CDR3 loop: CASSSGTGTNTGELFF. CDR3 in DNA: TGCGCCAGCAGCAGCGGGACAGGGACTAACACCGGGGAGCTGTTTTTT.